Listed below are T cell receptor beta chains from one sample, sequenced in a study of cytomegalovirus exposure and HLA in healthy donors. The protocol was immunoSEQ multiplex PCR, while the TCRdb copy is restricted to in-frame clones and leaves out a portion. This repertoire shows about 150,000 clones, less than 90% found once; its top ten account for around 3.4%. The sample was PBMCs. Receptor source: a woman between 18 and 29 years old in good health and CMV-seropositive. The CDR3 runs from the conserved cysteine through the conserved F or W. Each record gives: D gene, V gene, CDR3 protein. The D gene is left open where the match is weak.

>-|TRBV9
CASSVMSGPTYEQYF
>TRBD2|TRBV27
CASSLLAGVYEQYF
>-|TRBV5-4
CASSFRGGEGYTF
>-|TRBV6-6
CASSYSGRSTEAFF
>TRBD2|TRBV5-1
CASSLARAGAGYEQYF
>TRBD1|TRBV11-2
CASSYGQGVGGYTF
>-|TRBV30
CAWSVLGGGLTGELFF
>TRBD1|TRBV5-1
CASSRAGGLDTDTQYF
>TRBD2|TRBV10-3
CAISPTSAGELFF
>TRBD1|TRBV28
CASSSGTVVDQPQHF
>-|TRBV5-1
CASSLVSRTRIQETQYF
>TRBD1|TRBV18
CASSHDRGANYGYTF
>-|TRBV7-2
CASSKRVDQPQHF
>-|TRBV5-4
CAASGEGYEQYF
>-|TRBV5-1
CASSLAPTRSADTQYF
>TRBD2|TRBV29-1
CSVAGGPHQTQYF
>-|TRBV27
CASSLTGQANYGYTF
>-|TRBV28
CASSLLEDMRVSTDTQYF
>-|TRBV7-8
CASSLRLSSSYNEQFF
>-|TRBV4-2
CASSWDMSSYNEQFF
>TRBD2|TRBV6-6
CASSYGPSGKETQYF
>TRBD2|TRBV2
CASRGLAGGGEQYF